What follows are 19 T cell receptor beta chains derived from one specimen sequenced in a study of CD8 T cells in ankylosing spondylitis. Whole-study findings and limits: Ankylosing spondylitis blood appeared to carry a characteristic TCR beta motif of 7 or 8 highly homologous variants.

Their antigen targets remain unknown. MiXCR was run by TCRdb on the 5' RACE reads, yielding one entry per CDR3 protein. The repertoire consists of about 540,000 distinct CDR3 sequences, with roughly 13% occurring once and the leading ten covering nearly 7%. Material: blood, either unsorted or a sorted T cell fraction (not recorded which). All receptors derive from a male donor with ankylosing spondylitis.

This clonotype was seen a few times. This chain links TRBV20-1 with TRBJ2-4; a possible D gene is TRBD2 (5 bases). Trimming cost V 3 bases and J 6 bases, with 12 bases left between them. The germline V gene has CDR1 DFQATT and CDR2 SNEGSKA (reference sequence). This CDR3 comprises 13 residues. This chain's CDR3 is CSASAGLRNIQYF. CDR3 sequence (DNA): TGCAGTGCTAGTGCCGGACTCCGAAACATTCAGTACTTC.

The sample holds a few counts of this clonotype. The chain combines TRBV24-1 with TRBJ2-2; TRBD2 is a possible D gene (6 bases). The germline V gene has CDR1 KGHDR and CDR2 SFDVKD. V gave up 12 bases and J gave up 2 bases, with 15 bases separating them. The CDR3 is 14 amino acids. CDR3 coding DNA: TGTGCCTCCCCCGGGAGCTCCAACACCGGGGAGCTGTTTTTT. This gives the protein CASPGSSNTGELFF.

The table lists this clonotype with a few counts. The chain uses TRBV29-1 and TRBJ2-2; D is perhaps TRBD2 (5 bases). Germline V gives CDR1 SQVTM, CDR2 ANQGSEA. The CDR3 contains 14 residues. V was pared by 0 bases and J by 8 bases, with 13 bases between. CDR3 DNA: TGCAGCGTTGAAGATTGGACTCGAGGAGGGGAGCTGTTTTTT. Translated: CSVEDWTRGGELFF.

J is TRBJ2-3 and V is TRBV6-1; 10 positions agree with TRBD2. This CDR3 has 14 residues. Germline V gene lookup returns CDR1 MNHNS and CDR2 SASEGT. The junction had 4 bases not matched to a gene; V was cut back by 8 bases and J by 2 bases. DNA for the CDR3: TGTGCCAGCGGACTAGCGGAGAACACAGATACGCAGTATTTT. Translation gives CASGLAENTDTQYF.

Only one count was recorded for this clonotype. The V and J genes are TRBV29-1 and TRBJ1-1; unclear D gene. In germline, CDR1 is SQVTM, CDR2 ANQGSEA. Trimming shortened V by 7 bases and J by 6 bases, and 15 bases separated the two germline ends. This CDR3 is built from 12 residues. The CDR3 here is CSGTGGKSEAFF. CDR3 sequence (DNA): TGCAGCGGGACGGGAGGGAAGTCTGAAGCTTTCTTT.

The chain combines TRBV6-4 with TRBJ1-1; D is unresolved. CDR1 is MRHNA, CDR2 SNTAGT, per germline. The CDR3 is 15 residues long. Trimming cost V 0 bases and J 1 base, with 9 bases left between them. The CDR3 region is CASSDSGLGNTEAFF. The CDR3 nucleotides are TGTGCCAGCAGTGACTCCGGGCTAGGGAACACTGAAGCTTTCTTT.

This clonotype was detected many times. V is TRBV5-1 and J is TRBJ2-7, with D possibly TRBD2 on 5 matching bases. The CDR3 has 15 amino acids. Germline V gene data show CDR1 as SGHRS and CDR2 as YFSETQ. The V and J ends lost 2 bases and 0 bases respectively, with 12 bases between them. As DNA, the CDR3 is TGCGCCAGCAGCTTTCGGACGGGAAACTCCTACGAGCAGTACTTC. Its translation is CASSFRTGNSYEQYF.

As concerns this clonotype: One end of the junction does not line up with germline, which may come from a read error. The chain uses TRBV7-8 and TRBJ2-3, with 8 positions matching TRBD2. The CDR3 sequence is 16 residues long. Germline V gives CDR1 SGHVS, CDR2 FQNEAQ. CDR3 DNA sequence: TGTGCCAGCACCTTAGCGGGGCGACAGGCATTGGATACGCAGTATTTT. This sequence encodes CASTLAGRQALDTQYF.

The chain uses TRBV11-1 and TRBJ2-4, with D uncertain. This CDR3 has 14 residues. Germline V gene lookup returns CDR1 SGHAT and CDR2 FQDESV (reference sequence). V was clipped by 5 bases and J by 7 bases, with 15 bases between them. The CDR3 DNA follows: TGTGCCAGCAGCGGCGCTGGAAGTTCGAACATTCAGTACTTC. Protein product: CASSGAGSSNIQYF.

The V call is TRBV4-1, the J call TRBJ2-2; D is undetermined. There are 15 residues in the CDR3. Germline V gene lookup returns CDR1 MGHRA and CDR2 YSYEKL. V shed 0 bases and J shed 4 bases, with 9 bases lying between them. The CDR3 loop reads CASSQDGFRTGELFF. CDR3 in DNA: TGCGCCAGCAGCCAAGACGGGTTTCGCACCGGGGAGCTGTTTTTT.

The CDR3 DNA reads TGCAGTGCTGAAGGGGGGCCCCCCACAGATACGCAGTATTTT. Amino acid sequence: CSAEGGPPTDTQYF. This sequence joins TRBV20-1 and TRBJ2-3; D may be TRBD1 or TRBD2 (6 bases each). Trimming took off 5 bases at V and 2 bases at J, with 14 bases between the two ends. CDR3 length equals 14 residues. Germline lookup yields CDR1 DFQATT and CDR2 SNEGSKA (reference sequence).

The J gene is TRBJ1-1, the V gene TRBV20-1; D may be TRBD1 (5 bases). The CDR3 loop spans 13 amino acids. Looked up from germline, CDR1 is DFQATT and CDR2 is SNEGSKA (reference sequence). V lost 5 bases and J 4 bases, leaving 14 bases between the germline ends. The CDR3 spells CSAPPFGGTEAFF. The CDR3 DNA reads TGCAGTGCTCCCCCGTTCGGGGGCACTGAAGCTTTCTTT.

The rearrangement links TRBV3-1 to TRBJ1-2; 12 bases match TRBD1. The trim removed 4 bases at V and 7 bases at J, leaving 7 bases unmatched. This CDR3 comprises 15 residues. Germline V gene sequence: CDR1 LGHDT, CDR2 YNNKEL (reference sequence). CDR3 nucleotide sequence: TGTGCCAGCAGCCCCGGGACAGGGGGCGTCAGTGGCTACACCTTC. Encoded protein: CASSPGTGGVSGYTF. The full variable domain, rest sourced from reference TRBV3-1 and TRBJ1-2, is DTAVSQTPKYLVTQMGNDKSIKCEQNLGHDTMYWYKQDSKKFLKIMFSYNNKELIINETVPNRFSPKSPDKAHLNLHINSLELGDSAVYFCASSPGTGGVSGYTFGSGTRLTVV.

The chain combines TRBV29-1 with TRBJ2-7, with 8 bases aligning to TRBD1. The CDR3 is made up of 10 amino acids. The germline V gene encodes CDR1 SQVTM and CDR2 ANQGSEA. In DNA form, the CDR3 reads TGCAGCGTGGCTGACAGGGGCAACCATGTC. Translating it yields CSVADRGNHV.

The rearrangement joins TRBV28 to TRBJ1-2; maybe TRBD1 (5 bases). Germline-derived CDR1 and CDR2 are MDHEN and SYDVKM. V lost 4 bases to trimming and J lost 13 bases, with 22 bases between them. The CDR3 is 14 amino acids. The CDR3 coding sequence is TGTGCCAGCAGTTCCTCTGACGGCCACGTTAGGGGCACCTTC. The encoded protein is CASSSSDGHVRGTF.

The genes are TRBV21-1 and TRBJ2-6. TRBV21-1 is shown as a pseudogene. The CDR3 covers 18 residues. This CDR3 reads CASSPKHRVSSGANVLTF. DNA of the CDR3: TGTGCCAGCAGCCCTAAGCATCGGGTGAGCTCTGGGGCCAACGTCCTGACTTTC.

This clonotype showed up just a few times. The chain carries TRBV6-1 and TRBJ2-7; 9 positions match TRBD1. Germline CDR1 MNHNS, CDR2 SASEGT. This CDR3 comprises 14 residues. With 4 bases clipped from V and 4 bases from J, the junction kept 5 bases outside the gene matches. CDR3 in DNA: TGTGCCAGCAGTGGACAGGGGGTCCCGTACGAGCAGTACTTC. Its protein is CASSGQGVPYEQYF.

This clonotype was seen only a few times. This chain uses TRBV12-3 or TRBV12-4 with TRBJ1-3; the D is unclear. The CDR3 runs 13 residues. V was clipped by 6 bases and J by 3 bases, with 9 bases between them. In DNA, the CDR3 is TGTGCCAGCAGCCGCGGGGATGGAAACACCATATATTTT. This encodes CASSRGDGNTIYF.

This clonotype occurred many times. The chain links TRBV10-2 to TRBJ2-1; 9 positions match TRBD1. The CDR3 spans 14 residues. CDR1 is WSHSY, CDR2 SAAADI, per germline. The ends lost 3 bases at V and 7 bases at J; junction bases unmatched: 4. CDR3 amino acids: CASSEPGQGNEQFF. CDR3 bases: TGCGCCAGCAGTGAACCGGGACAGGGTAATGAGCAGTTCTTC.